The 26 T cell receptor beta chains listed next were all sequenced from one sample in a study of response to subunit inactivated influenza vaccine. TCRdb re-analysed the RT-PCR reads in MiXCR, keeping a single row per CDR3 protein. In the table there are roughly 790,000 distinct CDR3 sequences, about 20% of which are singletons. Sequenced here: PBMCs from blood, sampled approximately 5 days after vaccination. The receptors stem from a man in his fifties who received an inactivated influenza vaccine.

A remark on this clonotype: At one end the junction does not follow the germline gene, possibly because of a read error. The V and J genes are TRBV7-9 and TRBJ2-7, with D maybe TRBD1 (6 bases). There are 15 residues in the CDR3. CDR1 SEHNR and CDR2 FQNEAQ come from the germline V gene (reference sequence). In DNA, the CDR3 is TGTGCCAGCAGCGTAGCAGGGGCCTTCTCCTACGAGCAGTACTTC. This sequence encodes CASSVAGAFSYEQYF.

This clonotype has more than one count but fewer than ten. J is TRBJ2-3 and V is TRBV4-3; possibly TRBD1 or TRBD2 for D (5 bases each). The CDR3 runs 16 residues. Germline CDR1 and CDR2: LGHNA and YSLEER. With 0 bases removed from V and 1 base from J, the gap between germline ends came to 11 bases. The chain's CDR3 is CASSQDVGVGTDTQYF. In nucleotides, the CDR3 is TGCGCCAGCAGCCAAGATGTGGGGGTGGGCACAGATACGCAGTATTTT.

CDR3 sequence: CARPGLAGGGETQYF. CDR3 in DNA: TGTGCCCGTCCGGGACTAGCGGGAGGAGGGGAGACCCAGTACTTC. The chain has TRBV27 and TRBJ2-5, with 15 bases that match TRBD2. With 11 bases clipped from V and 5 bases from J, the junction kept 9 bases outside the gene matches. The CDR3 covers 15 residues. Germline CDR1 MNHEY, CDR2 SMNVEV (reference sequence).

The chain links TRBV4-1 to TRBJ2-5; 9 bases are shared with TRBD1. This CDR3 comprises 15 residues. Germline V gene data show CDR1 as MGHRA and CDR2 as YSYEKL. The ends lost 3 bases at V and 6 bases at J; junction bases unmatched: 8. This CDR3 reads CASSQDNRGRKTQYF. Written as DNA, the CDR3 is TGCGCCAGCAGCCAGGATAACAGGGGGCGAAAGACCCAGTACTTC.

In this sample, this clonotype turned up many times. The V gene is TRBV29-1, the J gene TRBJ2-3; 7 bases fit TRBD1. This CDR3 comprises 14 residues. J lost 2 bases, V lost 6 bases, and 8 bases had no gene match. CDR1 SQVTM and CDR2 ANQGSEA come from the germline V gene. In nucleotides, the CDR3 is TGCAGCGTCGGACAGGCGGAATACACAGATACGCAGTATTTT. It specifies CSVGQAEYTDTQYF.

This clonotype came up a few times. The chain has TRBV5-6 and TRBJ2-7; D unclear. The CDR3 extends over 18 amino acids. Germline CDR1 and CDR2: SGHDT and YYEEEE. The V end was cut by 4 bases, the J end by 0 bases, with 23 bases between. The CDR3 sequence: CASSLLTETPRFSYEQYF. CDR3 nucleotides: TGTGCCAGCAGCCTTCTTACAGAGACGCCAAGATTCTCCTACGAGCAGTACTTC.

This clonotype has only a few counts. The chain is built from TRBV29-1 and TRBJ2-7; 9 bases are a match to TRBD2. The germline CDR1 and CDR2 sequences are SQVTM and ANQGSEA. V was pared by 6 bases and J by 2 bases, with 8 bases of the junction left unmatched. The CDR3 totals 14 residues. The CDR3 here is CSVELAGKTYEQYF. The CDR3 region has the DNA TGCAGCGTAGAACTAGCGGGTAAGACCTACGAGCAGTACTTC.

This chain links TRBV6-1 with TRBJ2-1; TRBD1 aligns across 8 bases. This CDR3 comprises 15 residues. V gave up 6 bases and J gave up 8 bases; unmatched junction bases: 12. Germline CDR1 is MNHNS and CDR2 is SASEGT. As DNA, the CDR3 is TGTGCCAGCAGCCCCTCCCGGACAGGGCAGGATGAGCAGTTCTTC. Residues: CASSPSRTGQDEQFF.

This clonotype was detected only a few times. This chain links TRBV6-2 or TRBV6-3 with TRBJ2-2, with D tentatively TRBD2 (5 bases). CDR1 and CDR2 (germline): MNHEY, SVGEGT. There are 21 residues in the CDR3. Trimming shortened V by 2 bases and J by 0 bases, and 25 bases separated the two germline ends. The CDR3 reads CASSYPNPPLGDYANTGELFF. The CDR3 DNA is TGTGCCAGCAGTTACCCTAACCCCCCTTTGGGAGATTACGCGAACACCGGGGAGCTGTTTTTT.

This clonotype came up many times. This chain joins TRBV4-3 and TRBJ2-1; 9 bases match TRBD2. Trimming cost V 2 bases and J 2 bases; bases outside gene matches: 1. Germline CDR1 is LGHNA and CDR2 is YSLEER. The CDR3 loop spans 15 amino acids. This CDR3 reads CASSQSSGAYNEQFF. CDR3 nucleotide sequence: TGCGCCAGCAGCCAATCTAGCGGGGCCTACAATGAGCAGTTCTTC.

This clonotype has just a few counts. V is TRBV29-1 and J is TRBJ2-3; D not resolved. Germline V CDR1 and CDR2: SQVTM, ANQGSEA. The length of the CDR3 is 15 residues. V was shortened by 7 bases and J by 3 bases, with 20 bases between the two germline ends. CDR3 residues: CSANDPAQTTDTQYF. In DNA form, the CDR3 reads TGCAGCGCTAATGATCCGGCCCAGACGACAGATACGCAGTATTTT.

The chain couples TRBV21-1 to TRBJ2-1; TRBD2, the D gene given by the table, was not confirmed from the DNA. TRBV21-1 is flagged as a pseudogene. CDR3 length: 14 residues. CDR3 nucleotides: TGTGCCAGCACTAAGATAGCGGGAGTATCGGAGCAGTTCTTC. The encoded protein is CASTKIAGVSEQFF.

This clonotype was counted only a few times. This sequence joins TRBV11-1 and TRBJ2-3; D is possibly TRBD1 (5 bases). The CDR3 extends over 19 amino acids. The germline gives CDR1 SGHAT, CDR2 FQDESV (reference sequence). Between the trimmed V and J ends, which lost 1 base and 0 bases, there was a span of 20 bases. CDR3: CASSLVTLTGILSTDTQYF. CDR3 DNA: TGTGCCAGCAGCTTAGTTACCCTTACAGGAATACTAAGCACAGATACGCAGTATTTT.

CDR3 sequence: CASSYGQGWGNEQFF. The CDR3 DNA reads TGCGCCAGCAGCTATGGACAGGGATGGGGAAATGAGCAGTTCTTC. The chain recombines TRBV5-1 with TRBJ2-1, with 8 bases matching TRBD1. Germline V CDR1 and CDR2: SGHRS, YFSETQ. The CDR3 sequence is 15 residues long. With V trimmed by 3 bases and J by 7 bases, 9 bases remained unmatched.

The V gene is TRBV18, the J gene TRBJ2-3, with D tentatively TRBD2 (6 bases). The CDR3 consists of 19 residues. V dropped 0 bases and J dropped 0 bases, with 19 bases sitting between them. Germline loops: CDR1 KGHSH, CDR2 LQKENI. CDR3 amino acids: CASSPPRTRDSGSTDTQYF. Written as DNA, the CDR3 is TGTGCCAGCTCACCACCTAGGACCCGGGACTCCGGCAGCACAGATACGCAGTATTTT.

This clonotype was recorded a few times. The chain joins TRBV7-8 to TRBJ1-5; TRBD1 might be the D (6 bases). The CDR3 loop spans 16 amino acids. The germline gives CDR1 SGHVS, CDR2 FQNEAQ. V lost 3 bases and J lost 6, with 18 bases in between. The CDR3 DNA is TGTGCCAGCAGCTTGCACAGGGCTCGGGAAAGTCAGCCCCAGCATTTT. This sequence encodes CASSLHRARESQPQHF.

In this sample, this clonotype turned up a few times. The CDR3 spells CASSYDRDPSYEQYF. Written as DNA, the CDR3 is TGTGCCAGCAGTTACGATCGGGATCCTTCCTACGAGCAGTACTTC. V and J are TRBV6-5 and TRBJ2-7; D is possibly TRBD2 (5 bases). V was trimmed by 2 bases and J by 1 base, leaving 12 bases between them. This CDR3 has 15 amino acids. Germline V gene data show CDR1 as MNHEY and CDR2 as SVGAGI.

Only a few counts were recorded for this clonotype. The chain has TRBV6-1 and TRBJ2-1, with TRBD1 as a possible D gene (5 bases). The CDR3 contains 17 residues. The V end was cut by 3 bases, the J end by 0 bases, with 15 bases between. Germline V gene data show CDR1 as MNHNS and CDR2 as SASEGT. The CDR3 here is CASSEGLAVSSYNEQFF. DNA for the CDR3: TGTGCCAGCAGTGAGGGGCTCGCAGTTAGCTCCTACAATGAGCAGTTCTTC.

The chain is built from TRBV12-3 or TRBV12-4 and TRBJ2-2, with D tentatively TRBD1 (5 bases). This CDR3 spans 14 amino acids. V lost 7 bases and J 6 bases, leaving 15 bases between the germline ends. The DNA of the CDR3 is TGTGCCAGCACCCCCAGCGAAGGGGCCGGGGAGCTGTTTTTT. Its protein product is CASTPSEGAGELFF.

The chain joins TRBV6-1 to TRBJ1-1, with D maybe TRBD1 (5 bases). The CDR3 loop spans 15 amino acids. V lost 2 bases, J lost 2 bases, and 12 bases lay in between. Germline CDR1 MNHNS, CDR2 SASEGT. The CDR3 spells CASSELGQINTEAFF. For the CDR3, the DNA is TGTGCCAGCAGTGAATTAGGACAAATTAACACTGAAGCTTTCTTT.

This clonotype was recorded a few times. The chain recombines TRBV30 with TRBJ2-1; the D is unclear. V shed 2 bases and J shed 6 bases, with 5 bases lying between them. The CDR3 length is 11 residues. Germline lookup yields CDR1 GTSNPN and CDR2 SVGIG (reference sequence). The CDR3 nucleotides are TGTGCCTGGAGTACCGCCAATGAGCAGTTCTTC. Protein: CAWSTANEQFF.

The chain combines TRBV20-1 with TRBJ2-7; the match to TRBD2 covers 8 bases. Germline CDR1 reads DFQATT; CDR2 reads SNEGSKA (reference sequence). J lost 4 bases, V lost 3 bases, and 2 bases had no gene match. CDR3 length: 12 amino acids. The CDR3 DNA follows: TGCAGTGCTAGCGGCGGGAGGTACGAGCAGTACTTC. This sequence encodes CSASGGRYEQYF.

In its sample, this clonotype was seen a few times. The CDR3 spells CASSLSTAYSYNEQFF. CDR3 bases: TGTGCCAGCAGCTTAAGTACGGCCTACTCCTACAATGAGCAGTTCTTC. The chain recombines TRBV7-7 with TRBJ2-1; D remains unclear. V was cut by 2 bases and J by 0 bases, with 11 bases left in between. CDR3 length equals 16 residues. Germline V lookup: CDR1 SSHAT, CDR2 FNYEAQ (reference sequence).

This clonotype was counted a few times. This chain uses TRBV30 with TRBJ2-5; TRBD1 is a possible D gene (5 bases). Per the germline V gene, CDR1 is GTSNPN and CDR2 is SVGIG (reference sequence). The V and J ends lost 0 bases and 0 bases respectively, with 11 bases between them. The CDR3 is 15 amino acids. The CDR3 here is CAWSVSGQYQETQYF. CDR3 sequence (DNA): TGTGCCTGGAGTGTTTCAGGGCAGTACCAAGAGACCCAGTACTTC.

This clonotype has only a few counts. The chain has TRBV28 and TRBJ1-2; 7 bases map to TRBD1. The CDR3 has 14 residues. Looked up from germline, CDR1 is MDHEN and CDR2 is SYDVKM. The V segment lost 3 bases and the J segment 5 bases; nucleotides outside the gene matches: 6. The CDR3 coding sequence is TGTGCCAGCAGTTTTGGGACAGCCACGTATGGCTACACCTTC. It specifies CASSFGTATYGYTF.

V usage is TRBV20-1 and J usage is TRBJ2-7; the match to TRBD2 covers 10 bases. Germline assignment: CDR1 DFQATT and CDR2 SNEGSKA (reference sequence). The CDR3 sequence is 16 residues long. With 2 bases clipped from V and 0 bases from J, the junction kept 7 bases outside the gene matches. For the CDR3, the DNA is TGCAGTGCTAGACTAGGACTAGCGGCTTTCTCCTACGAGCAGTACTTC. This gives the protein CSARLGLAAFSYEQYF.